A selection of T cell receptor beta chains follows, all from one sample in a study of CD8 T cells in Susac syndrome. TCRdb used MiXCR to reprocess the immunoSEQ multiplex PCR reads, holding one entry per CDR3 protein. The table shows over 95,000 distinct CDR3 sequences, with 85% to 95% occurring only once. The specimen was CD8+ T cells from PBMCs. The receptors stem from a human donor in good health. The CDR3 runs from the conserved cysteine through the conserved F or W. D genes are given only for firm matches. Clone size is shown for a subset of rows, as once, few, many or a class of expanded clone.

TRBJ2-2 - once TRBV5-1 CASTGIDSSGELFF TGCGCCAGCACCGGTATAGACAGCTCGGGGGAGCTGTTTTTT
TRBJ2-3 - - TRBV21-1 CASLETSGESTDTQYF TGTGCCAGCCTTGAGACTAGCGGGGAAAGCACAGATACGCAGTATTTT
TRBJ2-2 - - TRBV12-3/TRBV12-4 CASSLPAGANTGELFF TGTGCCAGCAGTTTACCAGCGGGCGCGAACACCGGGGAGCTGTTTTTT
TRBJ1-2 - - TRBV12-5 CASVGGPRGGYTF TGTGCTAGTGTTGGGGGCCCCCGAGGTGGCTACACCTTC
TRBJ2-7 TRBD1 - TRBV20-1 CSARDWNRGSYEQYF TGCAGTGCTAGAGATTGGAACAGGGGCTCCTACGAGCAGTACTTC
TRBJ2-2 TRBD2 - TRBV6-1 CASTGTSGNTGELFF TGTGCCAGCACCGGGACTAGCGGCAACACCGGGGAGCTGTTTTTT
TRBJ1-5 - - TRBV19 CASSIGGLGAWPQHF TGTGCCAGTAGTATAGGCGGTTTGGGCGCTTGGCCCCAGCATTTT
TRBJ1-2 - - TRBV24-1 CATSDWTLDYGYTF TGTGCCACCAGTGATTGGACGCTCGACTATGGCTACACCTTC
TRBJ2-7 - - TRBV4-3 CASSPGRCSYEQYF TGCGCCAGCAGCCCCGGGCGGTGCTCCTACGAGCAGTACTTC
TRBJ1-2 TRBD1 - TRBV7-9 CASSNRGGYGYTF TGTGCCAGCAGCAACAGGGGAGGCTATGGCTACACCTTC
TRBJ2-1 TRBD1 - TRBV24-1 CATSDSTTLTGLNEQFF TGTGCCACCAGTGATTCCACAACCTTGACAGGGCTGAATGAGCAGTTCTTC
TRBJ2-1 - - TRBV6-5 CASSYSGLHNEQFF TGTGCCAGCAGTTACAGCGGGCTCCACAATGAGCAGTTCTTC
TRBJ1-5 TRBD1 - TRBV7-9 CASSGGQGVNQPQHF TGTGCCAGCAGCGGCGGACAGGGAGTAAATCAGCCCCAGCATTTT
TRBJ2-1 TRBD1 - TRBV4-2 CASSRETGQYNEQFF TGTGCCAGCAGCCGAGAGACAGGGCAGTACAATGAGCAGTTCTTC
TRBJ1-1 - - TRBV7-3 CASSPTERGNTEAFF TGTGCCAGCAGCCCAACCGAAAGGGGGAACACTGAAGCTTTCTTT
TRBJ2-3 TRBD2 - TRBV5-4 CASSLERSRGGHTQYF TGTGCCAGCAGCTTGGAACGTTCGCGGGGGGGCCATACGCAGTATTTT
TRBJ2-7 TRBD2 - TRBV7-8 CASSKTSGNYEQYF TGTGCCAGCAGCAAGACTAGCGGAAACTACGAGCAGTACTTC
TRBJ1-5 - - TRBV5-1 CASSLGGRRDQPQHF TGCGCCAGCAGCTTGGGAGGGCGTAGGGATCAGCCCCAGCATTTT
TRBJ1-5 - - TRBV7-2 CASSLEGSIRAQPQHF TGTGCCAGCAGCTTAGAGGGGTCCATTCGAGCTCAGCCCCAGCATTTT
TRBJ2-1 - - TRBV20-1 CSAPKSGFYNEQFF TGCAGTGCTCCCAAAAGCGGGTTCTACAATGAGCAGTTCTTC
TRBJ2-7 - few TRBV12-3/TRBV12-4 CASSSSGPRAGEQYF TGTGCCAGCAGTTCCTCCGGGCCCCGGGCGGGTGAGCAGTACTTC
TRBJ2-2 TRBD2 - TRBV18 CASSAGETGELFF TGTGCCAGCTCAGCGGGAGAAACCGGGGAGCTGTTTTTT
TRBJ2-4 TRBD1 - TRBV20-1 CSASQGISKNIQYF TGCAGTGCTTCACAGGGGATTAGCAAAAACATTCAGTACTTC
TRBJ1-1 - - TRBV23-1 CASSPSRRADTEAFF TGCGCCAGCAGTCCTTCCAGGAGGGCGGACACTGAAGCTTTCTTT
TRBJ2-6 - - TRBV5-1 CASSLNPDEVANVLTF TGCGCCAGCAGCCTGAACCCGGACGAGGTGGCCAACGTCCTGACTTTC
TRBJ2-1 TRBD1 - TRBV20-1 CSAGDRKHYNEQFF TGCAGTGCTGGGGACAGGAAACACTACAATGAGCAGTTCTTC
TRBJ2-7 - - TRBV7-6 CASSPEVYEQYF TGTGCCAGCAGCCCAGAGGTCTACGAGCAGTACTTC
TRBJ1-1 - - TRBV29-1 CSVEGQTGLTEAFF TGCAGCGTTGAAGGGCAGACAGGTCTAACTGAAGCTTTCTTT
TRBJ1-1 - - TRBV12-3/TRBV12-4 CASGSGTEAFF TGTGCCAGCGGGTCGGGAACTGAAGCTTTCTTT
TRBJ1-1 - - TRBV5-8 CASSLAPGNPEAFF TGTGCCAGCAGCTTGGCCCCAGGTAACCCTGAAGCTTTCTTT
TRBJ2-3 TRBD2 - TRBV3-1 CASSQETGGFTDTQYF TGTGCCAGCAGCCAAGAGACGGGAGGTTTCACAGATACGCAGTATTTT
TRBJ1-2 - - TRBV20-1 CSARVLSGVRDNYGYTF TGCAGTGCTAGAGTCCTCAGCGGAGTAAGGGATAACTATGGCTACACCTTC
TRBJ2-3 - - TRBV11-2 CASSFYSGETDTQYF TGTGCCAGCAGCTTCTACAGTGGGGAAACAGATACGCAGTATTTT
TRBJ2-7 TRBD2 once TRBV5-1 CASSLAGGALYYEQYF TGCGCCAGCAGCTTGGCCGGGGGGGCGTTATACTACGAGCAGTACTTC
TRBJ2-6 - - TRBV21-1 CASSIRQEASTGANVLTF TGTGCCAGCAGCATTCGTCAAGAAGCCTCCACTGGGGCCAACGTCCTGACTTTC
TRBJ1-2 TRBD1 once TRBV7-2 CASSLEGQGGYGYTF TGTGCCAGCAGCTTAGAGGGACAGGGGGGCTATGGCTACACCTTC
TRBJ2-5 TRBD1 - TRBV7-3 CASSPQGRETQYF TGTGCCAGCAGCCCACAGGGGCGGGAGACCCAGTACTTC
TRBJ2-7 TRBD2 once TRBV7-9 CASSLFGSGFPNEQYF TGTGCCAGCAGCTTATTCGGTAGCGGGTTCCCTAACGAGCAGTACTTC
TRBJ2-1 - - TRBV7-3 CASSLTPTPRTIYNEQFF TGTGCCAGCAGCTTAACCCCCACCCCCCGGACTATATACAATGAGCAGTTCTTC
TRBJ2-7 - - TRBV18 CASSPLDIPYEQYF TGTGCCAGCTCACCACTGGACATTCCCTACGAGCAGTACTTC
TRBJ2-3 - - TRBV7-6 CASSQKPDTQYF TGTGCCAGCAGCCAGAAGCCAGATACGCAGTATTTT
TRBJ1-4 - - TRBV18 CASSPGNEKLFF TGTGCCAGCTCACCCGGGAACGAAAAACTGTTTTTT
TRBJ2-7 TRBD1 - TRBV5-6 CASSPGTEAYEQYF TGTGCCAGCAGCCCCGGGACAGAAGCCTACGAGCAGTACTTC
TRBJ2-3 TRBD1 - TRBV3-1 CASSHWRTGGSDTQYF TGTGCCAGCAGCCATTGGCGGACAGGGGGATCAGATACGCAGTATTTT
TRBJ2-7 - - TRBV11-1 CASRRDSSYEQYF TGTGCCAGCAGGAGGGACTCCTCCTACGAGCAGTACTTC
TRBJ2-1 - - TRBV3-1 CASSQTPDSYNEQFF TGTGCCAGCAGCCAAACCCCAGACTCCTACAATGAGCAGTTCTTC